This TCR beta chain is from a study of identical twins. TCRdb independently ran MiXCR on the 5' RACE reads; one entry per CDR3 protein. The data show roughly 690,000 distinct CDR3 sequences, with less than 7% seen just once and roughly 1.8% held by the top ten. Healthy Caucasians provided all donations. Trimming took off 4 bases at V and 2 bases at J, with 16 bases between the two ends. The CDR3 is made up of 17 amino acids. Germline values: CDR1 KGHDR, CDR2 SFDVKD. This clonotype was recorded many times. This chain connects TRBV24-1 to TRBJ2-2; D is possibly TRBD1 or TRBD2 (5 bases each). This TCR was sampled from a man aged 18 to 29 in good health. The source material was naive T cells sorted from blood. The CDR3 sequence: CATSDRDRALNTGELFF. CDR3 sequence (DNA): TGTGCCACCAGTGACCGGGACCGAGCACTCAACACCGGGGAGCTGTTTTTT.